This T cell receptor beta chain was found in a study of tumor and adjacent non-tumor tissue in lung cancer. In the study overall: Patients comprised 12 adenocarcinoma, a couple of squamous cell carcinoma and 1 small cell lung cancer. Overall study results and limits: Tumor repertoires had a smaller top 100 clone share than normal lung.

Turning to this clonotype: Antigen specificity is unknown. Relative to the germline gene, one junction end is altered; a read error may explain this.

RNA was extracted from bulk tissue without any cell sorting. TCRbeta libraries were built with three rounds of nested PCR, modified from ARM-PCR. TCRdb independently ran MiXCR on the multiplex PCR reads; one entry per CDR3 protein. The sample shows about 90,000 distinct CDR3 sequences, around 59% of them seen only once. Specimen: lung tumor tissue. This clonotype originated in a man aged 65-85 years with non-small cell lung cancer.

For the CDR3, the DNA is TGTGCCACTAGGACTAGCCGGGGATACGCAGTATTT. Translating gives CATRTSRGYAVF. The chain has TRBV11-3 and TRBJ2-3, with 8 bases lining up with TRBD2. Germline lookup yields CDR1 SGHNT and CDR2 YENEEA. This CDR3 comprises 12 residues.